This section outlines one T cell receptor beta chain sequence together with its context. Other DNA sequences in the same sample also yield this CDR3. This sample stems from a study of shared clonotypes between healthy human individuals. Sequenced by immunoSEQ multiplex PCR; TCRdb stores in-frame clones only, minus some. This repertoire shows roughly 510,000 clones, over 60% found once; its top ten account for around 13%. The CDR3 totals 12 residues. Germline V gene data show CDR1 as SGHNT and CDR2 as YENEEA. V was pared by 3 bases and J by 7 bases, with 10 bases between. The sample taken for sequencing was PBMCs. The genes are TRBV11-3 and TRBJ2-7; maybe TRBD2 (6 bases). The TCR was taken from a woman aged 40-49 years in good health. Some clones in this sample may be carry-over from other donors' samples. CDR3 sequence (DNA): TGTGCCAGCAGCTTGGCCGGAGGGGAGCAGTACTTC. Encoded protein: CASSLAGGEQYF.